Listed below are T cell receptor beta chains from one sample, sequenced in a study. TCRdb used MiXCR to reprocess the RT-PCR reads, holding one entry per CDR3 protein. Of fewer than 800,000 distinct CDR3 sequences listed, 13% to 15% were seen once; the top ten hold 3% to 4.5%. Specimen: memory CD4+ T cells from blood. The receptors originated from a female donor in good health, serving as a healthy control. Each CDR3 is given with its conserved first and last residue. D genes are given only for firm matches. Clone size is shown for a subset of rows, as once, few, many or a class of expanded clone.

CDR3 DNA,CDR3 protein,D gene,J gene,CDR3 length,V gene,clone size
TGCGCCAGCAGTTCTCACTCTACCTACAATGAGCAGTTCTTC,CASSSHSTYNEQFF,.,TRBJ2-1,14,TRBV5-1,.
TGTGCCAGCAGCTTAGGCAGCACGGGAGGTGAAAAACTGTTTTTT,CASSLGSTGGEKLFF,.,TRBJ1-4,15,TRBV7-2,few
TGTGCCAGCACCCCACCGGGGAGGGTGATTTACATTCAGTACTTC,CASTPPGRVIYIQYF,TRBD2,TRBJ2-4,15,TRBV7-2,few
TGCGCCAGCAGCCTTACACAGGGCGCCCCCACAGATACGCAGTATTTT,CASSLTQGAPTDTQYF,.,TRBJ2-3,16,TRBV4-3,few
TGTGCCAGCAGCTTATCAGGCACTGAAGCTTTCTTT,CASSLSGTEAFF,.,TRBJ1-1,12,TRBV12-3/TRBV12-4,many
TGTGCCAGCTCCGCGGGGGGAGACCTAGTCCATTTT,CASSAGGDLVHF,.,TRBJ1-1,12,TRBV2,.
TGCGCCAGCAGGGATACGGGGGGGTCCACAGATACGCAGTATTTT,CASRDTGGSTDTQYF,TRBD2,TRBJ2-3,15,TRBV5-1,many
TGTGCCAGCAGCCCAGGCCTCGACTCTGGAAACACCATATATTTT,CASSPGLDSGNTIYF,.,TRBJ1-3,15,TRBV3-1,few
TGTGCCTGGAGTGTCGACGGGACAGGGTATTCACCCCTCCACTTT,CAWSVDGTGYSPLHF,TRBD1,TRBJ1-6,15,TRBV30,few
TGTGCCAGCAGCCCAACCAGGGGCGCGAGCACAGATACGCAGTATTTT,CASSPTRGASTDTQYF,.,TRBJ2-3,16,TRBV7-2,.
TGTGCCAGCAGGGGGGTAGAGAATCAGCCCCAGCATTTT,CASRGVENQPQHF,.,TRBJ1-5,13,TRBV12-3/TRBV12-4,once
TGCAGTGCTAGAGATCCGGAGGGTCAGACAGATACGCAGTATTTT,CSARDPEGQTDTQYF,.,TRBJ2-3,15,TRBV20-1,.
TGTGCCAGCAGTTTAGATCAGGGTAGGGCAGATACGCAGTATTTT,CASSLDQGRADTQYF,.,TRBJ2-3,15,TRBV12-3/TRBV12-4,.
TGCAGTGCTCATGACAGGGTCCGGGAGACCCAGTACTTC,CSAHDRVRETQYF,TRBD1,TRBJ2-5,13,TRBV20-1,once
TGCGCCAGCAGCTTGGCCCCTAGCGGGGGGGCTTTCGATGAGCAGTTCTTC,CASSLAPSGGAFDEQFF,TRBD2,TRBJ2-1,17,TRBV5-1,.
TGCGCCAGCAGCCAAGTTGGCGGCGCAACTAATGAAAAACTGTTTTTT,CASSQVGGATNEKLFF,.,TRBJ1-4,16,TRBV4-1,.
TGTGCCAGCAGCCCGCCGCGTCCCGGGACAGGCACAGATACGCAGTATTTT,CASSPPRPGTGTDTQYF,TRBD1,TRBJ2-3,17,TRBV5-6,.
TGTGCTAGCAGCTTACGTGACAGGGTAAAAAGCACTGAAGCTTTCTTT,CASSLRDRVKSTEAFF,TRBD1,TRBJ1-1,16,TRBV7-7,.
TGTGCCAGCAGCCGCAGAGTAGCGGGAGGTTCAGATACGCAGTATTTT,CASSRRVAGGSDTQYF,TRBD2,TRBJ2-3,16,TRBV7-2,many
TGTGCCAGCAGCCCCGCCGGGATAGGAGGGGCCGGGGAGCTGTTTTTT,CASSPAGIGGAGELFF,.,TRBJ2-2,16,TRBV7-2,.
TGTGCCAGCAGTTATTCGAACCAAGAGACCCAGTACTTC,CASSYSNQETQYF,.,TRBJ2-5,13,TRBV6-5,many
TGTGCCAGCAGTTTTCGACTCTCTGGGGCCAACGTCCTGACTTTC,CASSFRLSGANVLTF,.,TRBJ2-6,15,TRBV12-3/TRBV12-4,.
TGTGCCAGCAGTCTGGGACTTACCGAAAGGGCAGATACGCAGTATTTT,CASSLGLTERADTQYF,.,TRBJ2-3,16,TRBV12-3/TRBV12-4,few
TGCAGTGCTAGTCTCTCCGTGTACAATGAGCAGTTCTTC,CSASLSVYNEQFF,.,TRBJ2-1,13,TRBV20-1,many
TGTGCCATCACTACTAGCGGGGGGGCTACAGATACGCAGTATTTT,CAITTSGGATDTQYF,TRBD2,TRBJ2-3,15,TRBV10-3,many
TGTGCCAGCAAGTTTGGCCATGGAAAGGTGGCCACTGAAGCTTTCTTT,CASKFGHGKVATEAFF,.,TRBJ1-1,16,TRBV6-5,.
TGTGCCAGCAGAGATAGCGGGAAAGTAGCAGATACGCAGTATTTT,CASRDSGKVADTQYF,TRBD2,TRBJ2-3,15,TRBV6-4,few
TGTGCCAGCAGCCAGGGGTATAATTCACCCCTCCACTTT,CASSQGYNSPLHF,.,TRBJ1-6,13,TRBV3-1,many
TGTGCCAGCAGTCTAGCGGGAGAGGGTACGCAGTATTTT,CASSLAGEGTQYF,TRBD2,TRBJ2-3,13,TRBV2,.
TGTGCCAGCAGATTCGGGACAGGCAGGGGGTATAGCTCCTACGAGCAGTACTTC,CASRFGTGRGYSSYEQYF,TRBD1,TRBJ2-7,18,TRBV28,few
TGTGCCAGCAGTTACTCCGGTGATGAGCAGTTCTTC,CASSYSGDEQFF,.,TRBJ2-1,12,TRBV6-6,.
TGCGCCAGCAGCCAAGATTTCCTTGGGGGAGGGAGCTCCTACGAGCAGTACTTC,CASSQDFLGGGSSYEQYF,TRBD2,TRBJ2-7,18,TRBV4-3,.
TGTGCCAGTAGTTATGGACAGGGAGACGGTCAGCCCCAGCATTTT,CASSYGQGDGQPQHF,TRBD1,TRBJ1-5,15,TRBV19,.
TGTGCCAGCAGCGCCTCCGGGACAGGGTACTACGAGCAGTACTTC,CASSASGTGYYEQYF,TRBD1,TRBJ2-7,15,TRBV5-5,.
TGTGCCAGCAAAGGGAGAGGGCTGGAAGGCTACACCTTC,CASKGRGLEGYTF,.,TRBJ1-2,13,TRBV6-5,many
TGTGCCAGCAGATCGCAGGGGCGCGAGCAGTACTTC,CASRSQGREQYF,.,TRBJ2-7,12,TRBV6-6,many
TGTGCCAGCAGTTACAGGAGAGGAGCGACTAATGAAAAACTGTTTTTT,CASSYRRGATNEKLFF,.,TRBJ1-4,16,TRBV6-2/TRBV6-3,few
TGTGCCAGCAGTAAGCCTCTCCGGACAGGGACCCCCACGTACACAGATACGCAGTATTTT,CASSKPLRTGTPTYTDTQYF,TRBD1,TRBJ2-3,20,TRBV6-2/TRBV6-3,.
TGCAGTGCTGCACGGATAGGAAGTGAGCAGTTCTTC,CSAARIGSEQFF,.,TRBJ2-1,12,TRBV20-1,few
TGTGCCAGCCAGCGGGAGACCCAGTACTTC,CASQRETQYF,.,TRBJ2-5,10,TRBV6-1,many
TGTGCCAGCAGTTTTGAGAGGGCACTTGACCAGTACTTC,CASSFERALDQYF,.,TRBJ2-5,13,TRBV12-3/TRBV12-4,.
TGCGCCAGCAGCTTGGCCGGTCCAGCCACAGATACGCAGTATTTT,CASSLAGPATDTQYF,.,TRBJ2-3,15,TRBV5-1,.
TGTGCCTGGACGGGAGGGGGCGGGAATCAGCCCCAGCATTTT,CAWTGGGGNQPQHF,TRBD1,TRBJ1-5,14,TRBV30,few
TGCGCCAGCAGGGGCCAAGGGAACCAAGAGACCCAGTACTTC,CASRGQGNQETQYF,.,TRBJ2-5,14,TRBV5-1,once
TGCGCCAGCAGCTTGTATGGAGAGCGAGGAGAGACCCAGTACTTC,CASSLYGERGETQYF,.,TRBJ2-5,15,TRBV5-1,many
TGTGCCAGCAGCTTCATCATGAGCTCCTACAATGAGCAGTTCTTC,CASSFIMSSYNEQFF,.,TRBJ2-1,15,TRBV11-2,few
TGTGCCTGGAGTGTACGAGGGTTGGTGGAAAACATTCAGTACTTC,CAWSVRGLVENIQYF,.,TRBJ2-4,15,TRBV30,.
TGTGCCAGCTCACCACCTAACACAGATACGCAGTATTTT,CASSPPNTDTQYF,.,TRBJ2-3,13,TRBV18,.
TGTGCCAGCAGTTTATGGGGGGAGAGGAACGAGCAGTACTTC,CASSLWGERNEQYF,.,TRBJ2-7,14,TRBV12-3/TRBV12-4,few
TGTGCCAGCAGCTTAGTGGCCCGGGGGGTCGGTTCACCCCTCCACTTT,CASSLVARGVGSPLHF,.,TRBJ1-6,16,TRBV7-8,.
TGTGCCAGCAGCCTCACAATGGAGACCCAGTACTTC,CASSLTMETQYF,.,TRBJ2-5,12,TRBV3-1,few
TGTGCCAGCAGCGTAGACGGTCAGGGGACCTACGAGCAGTACTTC,CASSVDGQGTYEQYF,.,TRBJ2-7,15,TRBV9,many
TGTGCCAGCAGCTTTCGGGTTCTTTCTAGCGCCGATACGCAGTATTTT,CASSFRVLSSADTQYF,.,TRBJ2-3,16,TRBV5-4,.
TGCAGTGCCCCTCCCGGACAGGGGGGAAACATTCAGTACTTC,CSAPPGQGGNIQYF,TRBD1,TRBJ2-4,14,TRBV20-1,many